A single sample is the source of the 20 T cell receptor beta chains below, sequenced in a study of vaccination effects on CD4 cells after COVID-19. The antigens for these receptors are not known. Using immunoSEQ multiplex PCR, the repertoire was profiled, and TCRdb retains in-frame clones only, with some absent. The data show fewer than 25,000 clones, more than 65% seen once. Prior to sequencing, the ViraFEST assay stimulated PBMC with viral peptide pools, which expanded the antigen-specific CD4+ T cells. A 10-day culture period preceded the isolation of CD4+ T cells. Participants got two doses of BNT162b2 or mRNA-1273 vaccine. Sequencing used CD4+ T cells from PBMCs cultured with HCoV-NL63 spike peptides, obtained after COVID-19 vaccination. The receptor set was obtained from a human donor who received a COVID-19 vaccine.

The chain combines TRBV24-1 with TRBJ2-3, with 10 bases aligning to TRBD1. The CDR3 length is 18 residues. The germline V gene has CDR1 KGHDR and CDR2 SFDVKD. The ends lost 5 bases at V and 4 bases at J; junction bases unmatched: 14. Here the CDR3 reads CATSAAGQGIGPPDTQYF. The DNA of the CDR3 is TGTGCCACCAGTGCAGCGGGACAGGGGATAGGACCGCCAGATACGCAGTATTTT.

The chain joins TRBV11-3 to TRBJ2-1, with 12 bases that match TRBD2. The V gene end was trimmed by 1 base and the J gene end by 6 bases; junction bases not matched to a gene: 7. Looked up from germline, CDR1 is SGHNT and CDR2 is YENEEA. The CDR3 is 17 residues long. The CDR3 region is CASSLGLTSGGVNEQFF. The CDR3 nucleotides read TGTGCCAGCAGCTTAGGGCTGACTAGCGGGGGAGTCAATGAGCAGTTCTTC.

V usage is TRBV6-5 and J usage is TRBJ2-7, with TRBD2 matching 7 bases. V dropped 7 bases and J dropped 2; count of bases not matched to a gene: 11. Germline CDR1 and CDR2: MNHEY and SVGAGI. The CDR3 is 15 amino acids. CDR3 nucleotide sequence: TGTGCCAGCACCCCTAGGCCTAGCGGAACCTACGAGCAGTACTTC. Amino acids: CASTPRPSGTYEQYF.

The V call is TRBV19, the J call TRBJ2-2; 12 positions match TRBD2. CDR1 is LNHDA and CDR2 is SQIVND in the germline V gene (reference sequence). J lost 3 bases, V lost 6 bases, and 2 bases had no gene match. The CDR3 is 15 residues long. CDR3 DNA sequence: TGTGCCAGTAGGACTAGCGGGGGATACACCGGGGAGCTGTTTTTT. It codes for CASRTSGGYTGELFF.

Only a few counts were recorded for this clone. The chain uses TRBV5-6 and TRBJ1-1; the D is unclear. Germline V lookup: CDR1 SGHDT, CDR2 YYEEEE. The CDR3 consists of 13 residues. Trimming cost V 0 bases and J 1 base, with 4 bases left between them. The CDR3 protein is CASSLDPNTEAFF. The CDR3 region has the DNA TGTGCCAGCAGCTTGGATCCGAACACTGAAGCTTTCTTT. The full variable domain, its missing parts supplied by reference TRBV5-6 and TRBJ1-1, is DAGVTQSPTHLIKTRGQQVTLRCSPKSGHDTVSWYQQALGQGPQFIFQYYEEEERQRGNFPDRFSGHQFPNYSSELNVNALLLGDSALYLCASSLDPNTEAFFGQGTRLTVV.

This chain connects TRBV20-1 to TRBJ1-2, with a possible D match to TRBD1 (6 bases). Germline V gene sequence: CDR1 DFQATT, CDR2 SNEGSKA (reference sequence). Trimming pared 5 bases from V and 5 bases from J, leaving 9 bases between. The CDR3 is made up of 11 amino acids. The CDR3 reads CSASQGYGYTF. In DNA form, the CDR3 reads TGCAGTGCTTCGCAGGGGTATGGCTACACCTTC.

The chain recombines TRBV9 with TRBJ2-3; 8 bases are a match to TRBD2. CDR3 size: 18 residues. After removal of 3 bases from V and 2 bases from J, the junction contained 14 bases not matched to a gene. Germline loops: CDR1 SGDLS, CDR2 YYNGEE. DNA of the CDR3: TGTGCCAGCAGCGGGGGCCTGACTAGCGCCGGTCCCACAGATACGCAGTATTTT. Translated: CASSGGLTSAGPTDTQYF.

CDR3 loop: CASSFGLGGGSAPDKSSYEQYF. In DNA form, the CDR3 reads TGCGCCAGCAGCTTTGGGTTGGGTGGAGGCTCTGCGCCAGACAAATCTTCCTACGAGCAGTACTTC. This chain links TRBV5-1 with TRBJ2-7, with D maybe TRBD2 (5 bases). V shed 2 bases and J shed 1 base, with 34 bases lying between them. There are 22 residues in the CDR3. Germline assignment: CDR1 SGHRS and CDR2 YFSETQ.

With respect to this clone: This same CDR3 is encoded by further DNA sequences in the sample. V gene TRBV5-1 combines with J gene TRBJ1-1, with 9 bases that match TRBD1. CDR1 and CDR2 (germline): SGHRS, YFSETQ. The CDR3 loop spans 14 amino acids. J lost 2 bases, V lost 3 bases, and 2 bases had no gene match. This CDR3 reads CASSWDRANTEAFF. CDR3 nucleotide sequence: TGCGCCAGCAGCTGGGACAGGGCAAACACTGAAGCTTTCTTT.

The rearrangement joins TRBV12-5 to TRBJ2-3; weak D call: TRBD2 (6 bases). The CDR3 runs 17 residues. V shed 0 bases and J shed 2 bases, with 15 bases lying between them. Per germline, CDR1 LGHNT and CDR2 FRNRAP. As DNA, the CDR3 is TGTGCTAGTGGTTTGGTGGTGGCGGGATTCTCCACAGATACGCAGTATTTT. Translating gives CASGLVVAGFSTDTQYF.

The chain employs TRBV12-5 and TRBJ1-3; 10 bases are a match to TRBD1. V dropped 9 bases and J dropped 4; count of bases not matched to a gene: 3. Germline CDR1 LGHNT, CDR2 FRNRAP. The CDR3 contains 13 residues. In nucleotides, the CDR3 is TGTGCTAGCGGGACAGGGGTGGGAAACACCATATATTTT. This gives the protein CASGTGVGNTIYF. The full variable domain, completed using reference TRBV12-5 and TRBJ1-3, is DARVTQTPRHKVTEMGQEVTMRCQPILGHNTVFWYRQTMMQGLELLAYFRNRAPLDDSGMPKDRFSAEMPDATLATLKIQPSEPRDSAVYFCASGTGVGNTIYFGEGSWLTVV.

The chain has TRBV4-1 and TRBJ1-1; D remains unclear. Germline V gives CDR1 MGHRA, CDR2 YSYEKL. The CDR3 has 14 residues. Deletions cut 1 base from V and 0 bases from J, with 6 bases between. CDR3 DNA: TGCGCCAGCAGCCAAGGGCTTTTGAACACTGAAGCTTTCTTT. Protein product: CASSQGLLNTEAFF.

The rearrangement joins TRBV6-5 to TRBJ2-3, with D possibly being TRBD2 (5 bases). Germline V gene lookup returns CDR1 MNHEY and CDR2 SVGAGI. Trimming left V 6 bases short and J 0 bases short, with 10 bases between. The CDR3 is 14 residues long. The CDR3 DNA reads TGTGCCAGCAGGAGGGTTATTAGCACAGATACGCAGTATTTT. Translating it yields CASRRVISTDTQYF.

This clone has only a few counts. This chain connects TRBV4-1 to TRBJ1-2; D is uncertain. V was cut by 2 bases and J by 5 bases, with 15 bases left in between. The CDR3 is 15 amino acids. Germline CDR1 is MGHRA and CDR2 is YSYEKL. CDR3 sequence (DNA): TGCGCCAGCAGCCAACTCACCCAAGGGATTTATGGCTACACCTTC. Protein product: CASSQLTQGIYGYTF.

The gene calls are TRBV19 and TRBJ1-1, with 12 bases fitting TRBD1. The CDR3 contains 15 residues. V shed 6 bases and J 4 bases; nucleotides not matched to a gene: 6. CDR1 is LNHDA, CDR2 SQIVND, per germline (reference sequence). In DNA, the CDR3 is TGTGCCAGTAGGGCGGGACAGGGGGCGGTCACTGAAGCTTTCTTT. Its translation: CASRAGQGAVTEAFF.

This chain links TRBV19 with TRBJ2-1; D not resolved. Looked up from germline, CDR1 is LNHDA and CDR2 is SQIVND (reference sequence). The CDR3 extends over 14 amino acids. V lost 4 bases, J lost 4 bases, and 11 bases lay in between. The CDR3 sequence is CASSSSVEYNEQFF. The CDR3 DNA reads as TGTGCCAGTAGTAGCTCGGTCGAATACAATGAGCAGTTCTTC.

This clone appeared a single time. This chain connects TRBV5-4 to TRBJ2-5; the match to TRBD1 covers 9 bases. This CDR3 has 13 amino acids. Unmatched junction bases numbered 2, after V lost 3 bases and J lost 5 bases. Germline CDR1 and CDR2: SGHNT and YYREEE (reference sequence). CDR3 DNA: TGTGCCAGCAGCTCAGGACAGGGGGAGACCCAGTACTTC. Its protein is CASSSGQGETQYF.

The chain combines TRBV9 with TRBJ2-1; 14 bases map to TRBD2. After removal of 6 bases from V and 9 bases from J, the junction contained 14 bases not matched to a gene. The germline CDR1 and CDR2 sequences are SGDLS and YYNGEE. The CDR3 consists of 17 residues. CDR3 sequence (DNA): TGTGCCAGCAATACGGGACTAGCGGGGGCCTTGGGGGCTGAGCAGTTCTTC. This codes for CASNTGLAGALGAEQFF.

The chain has TRBV19 and TRBJ1-1, with D unclear. Per the germline V gene, CDR1 is LNHDA and CDR2 is SQIVND (reference sequence). This CDR3 region has 13 residues. V lost 6 bases and J lost 5, with 13 bases in between. CDR3 in DNA: TGTGCCAGTAGAATCAACGGGCAAACTGAAGCTTTCTTT. It encodes CASRINGQTEAFF.

The gene calls are TRBV5-1 and TRBJ2-3; 10 bases fit TRBD2. The CDR3 runs 15 residues. The J segment lost 1 base and the V segment lost 6 bases, leaving 5 bases of the junction unmatched. Germline values: CDR1 SGHRS, CDR2 YFSETQ. The CDR3 spells CASTRTSGGTDTQYF. CDR3 in DNA: TGCGCCAGCACACGGACTAGCGGAGGCACAGATACGCAGTATTTT.